This note documents a single TCR beta chain sequence. The antigen remains unidentified. The sample originates from a study of graft-versus-host responses after intestinal transplantation. Libraries were prepared by immunoSEQ multiplex PCR; TCRdb keeps only in-frame clonotypes and omits some of them. Here the sample spans 90,000 to 130,000 clones, 90% to 95% being singletons. The CDR3 runs to 17 residues. Trimming took 1 base from V and 2 from J; bases not matched to a gene: 5. From germline, CDR1 is SGHAT and CDR2 FQNNGV. The chain uses TRBV11-2 and TRBJ2-1; 10 nucleotides match TRBD2. This receptor was taken from a human donor who received an intestinal transplant. Sequenced here: unstimulated CD8+ T cells sorted from spleen or lymph node cells, sampled before intestinal transplant. CDR3 amino acids: CASSLGTSGIPYNEQFF. CDR3 in DNA: TGTGCCAGCAGCTTAGGAACTAGCGGGATCCCCTACAATGAGCAGTTCTTC.